This TCR beta chain was identified in a study of human T cells and chemical hapten exposure. TCRdb recomputed calls from the RACE reads with MiXCR, one row per CDR3 protein. This table holds about 82,000 distinct CDR3 sequences, over 10% found once. This clonotype was seen at least ten times. This CDR3 is built from 11 residues. With 10 bases clipped from V and 6 bases from J, the junction kept 5 bases outside the gene matches. Time point given: patch test 3, about 24 weeks after DPC sensitization. Treatment defined: therapeutic diphenylcyclopropenone sensitization with weekly scalp DPC. The chain joins TRBV12-3 or TRBV12-4 to TRBJ1-1; 7 bases match TRBD1. The receptor comes from a woman aged 50 to 60 with alopecia areata. Some clones in this sample may be carry-over from other donors' samples. The sequenced sample was whole blood, obtained in connection with sensitization to the hapten diphenylcyclopropenone (DPC). DNA for the CDR3: TGTGCCATTCGGACAGGACCTGAAGCTTTCTTT. Protein product: CAIRTGPEAFF.